This T cell receptor beta chain was sequenced in a study of blood T cell repertoires in COVID-19. Study at large: COVID-19 samples from acute and convalescent phases originated in the United States, Italy and Spain. From T cells, B-cell-depleted T cells, or PBMCs came the material, which was cDNA or gDNA.

V shed 1 base and J shed 3 bases, with 4 bases lying between them. Germline V lookup: CDR1 SGHAT, CDR2 FQNNGV. The CDR3 runs to 13 residues. The table came from immunoSEQ multiplex PCR; TCRdb's copy has only in-frame clones and leaves some out. This sample yields approximately 150,000 clones, of which roughly 80% are seen a single time; 4.8% belongs to the top ten. The specimen sequenced was peripheral blood. This sequence joins TRBV11-2 and TRBJ2-1; D unclear. The TCR was taken from a human donor in a cohort sampled during active COVID-19. The CDR3 nucleotides read TGTGCCAGCAGCTTAGGCGGCTACAATGAGCAGTTCTTC. Residues: CASSLGGYNEQFF.